The 30 T cell receptor beta chains listed next were all sequenced from one sample in a study of identical twins' blood T cells. TCRdb called the 5' RACE reads again in MiXCR, with one record for every CDR3 protein. Of around 380,000 distinct CDR3 sequences detected, about 28% appear once; the ten largest clones hold 6.1%. Sequenced sample: PBMCs. These receptors all stem from a woman aged 18-50 years in good health.

The V and J genes are TRBV20-1 and TRBJ2-1; 11 bases map to TRBD1. Trimming cost V 3 bases and J 8 bases; bases outside gene matches: 6. The CDR3 spans 14 residues. Looked up from germline, CDR1 is DFQATT and CDR2 is SNEGSKA (reference sequence). The CDR3 spells CSASNTGQGDEQFF. CDR3 coding DNA: TGCAGTGCTAGTAACACGGGACAGGGGGATGAGCAGTTCTTC.

This clonotype has just a few counts. The DNA of the CDR3 is TGTGCCAGCTCATTCGCCTCTGGACAGGCGAACACTGAAGCTTTCTTT. The encoded protein is CASSFASGQANTEAFF. The V call is TRBV18, the J call TRBJ1-1; 7 nucleotides match TRBD1. V was clipped by 5 bases and J by 1 base; unmatched bases: 10. Germline CDR1 and CDR2: KGHSH and LQKENI. CDR3 length equals 16 residues.

The chain carries TRBV4-2 and TRBJ1-1; D gene uncertain. V dropped 1 base and J dropped 5 bases, with 5 bases sitting between them. Germline V gene lookup returns CDR1 LGHNA and CDR2 YNFKEQ. The CDR3 contains 12 residues. The CDR3 nucleotides are TGTGCCAGCAGCCAAGGGGTAACTGAAGCTTTCTTT. Its translation: CASSQGVTEAFF.

Concerning this clonotype itself: One junction end does not reproduce the germline sequence, and a read error may be involved. The gene calls are TRBV9 and TRBJ1-1; D might be TRBD1 (5 bases). The CDR3 spans 12 residues. CDR1 and CDR2 from the germline V gene are SGDLS and YYNGEE. The CDR3 loop is CASGVRAGEAFF. The CDR3, as DNA: TGTGCCAGCGGCGTTAGGGCAGGGGAAGCTTTCTTT.

This clonotype was counted only a few times. The rearrangement links TRBV2 to TRBJ1-2; 7 bases are a match to TRBD1. The CDR3 spans 14 residues. Germline V gene lookup returns CDR1 SNHLY and CDR2 FYNNEI. V gave up 7 bases and J gave up 0 bases; unmatched junction bases: 5. The CDR3 sequence is CASIGQEPNYGYTF. Written as DNA, the CDR3 is TGTGCCAGCATCGGACAGGAACCTAACTATGGCTACACCTTC. Using reference TRBV2 and TRBJ1-2 for the parts outside the CDR3, the full variable domain is EPEVTQTPSHQVTQMGQEVILRCVPISNHLYFYWYRQILGQKVEFLVSFYNNEISEKSEIFDDQFSVERPDGSNFTLKIRSTKLEDSAMYFCASIGQEPNYGYTFGSGTRLTVV.

The rearrangement uses TRBV6-2 or TRBV6-3 and TRBJ2-1; the match to TRBD1 covers 7 bases. The CDR3 runs to 16 residues. The ends lost 4 bases at V and 1 base at J; junction bases unmatched: 7. Looked up from germline, CDR1 is MNHEY and CDR2 is SVGEGT. The CDR3 sequence: CASSSDTGDSYNEQFF. As DNA, the CDR3 is TGTGCCAGCAGTTCCGATACAGGGGATTCCTACAATGAGCAGTTCTTC.

This clonotype was seen a handful of times. The rearrangement uses TRBV9 and TRBJ1-4; perhaps TRBD1 as D (5 bases). The V gene's germline CDR1 is SGDLS and CDR2 YYNGEE. The CDR3 contains 14 residues. V was clipped by 3 bases and J by 7 bases, with 13 bases between them. The CDR3 coding sequence is TGTGCCAGCAGCGCTGGACCCACAGGTGAAAAACTGTTTTTT. This encodes CASSAGPTGEKLFF.

This chain uses TRBV20-1 with TRBJ2-3; 8 nucleotides agree with TRBD1. Per germline, CDR1 DFQATT and CDR2 SNEGSKA (reference sequence). V lost 5 bases to trimming and J lost 3 bases; unmatched junction nucleotides: 10. This CDR3 has 15 residues. For the CDR3, the DNA is TGCAGTGCTGGTCTCCCCAGGGGGCTTACAGATACGCAGTATTTT. Translating it yields CSAGLPRGLTDTQYF.

Details on this clonotype: One junction end disagrees with the germline gene, perhaps due to a read error. This rearrangement joins TRBV7-9 to TRBJ2-3, with D unresolved. CDR1 and CDR2 from the germline V gene are SEHNR and FQNEAQ (reference sequence). This CDR3 comprises 13 residues. CDR3 amino acids: CASSPQWPRTRYF. CDR3 DNA: TGTGCCAGCAGCCCGCAATGGCCGCGTACGCGGTATTTT.

This clonotype was seen a few times. This chain joins TRBV2 and TRBJ1-5; D is perhaps TRBD1 (5 bases). The V gene lost 6 bases and the J gene lost 0 bases, with 18 bases spanning the gap. Per the germline V gene, CDR1 is SNHLY and CDR2 is FYNNEI. The CDR3 consists of 17 residues. CDR3 in DNA: TGTGCCAGCAGACCCCCCAGAGGACACCCTAGCAATCAGCCCCAGCATTTT. This encodes CASRPPRGHPSNQPQHF.

This clonotype was observed many times. The chain combines TRBV9 with TRBJ2-2; D not resolved. Germline CDR1 is SGDLS and CDR2 is YYNGEE. The CDR3 length is 11 residues. V was trimmed by 0 bases and J by 6 bases, leaving 0 bases between them. The CDR3 reads CASSVAGELFF. The CDR3 DNA reads as TGTGCCAGCAGCGTAGCCGGGGAGCTGTTTTTT.

For the CDR3, the DNA is TGTGCCAGCAGTTATCTGGACAGACACTATGGCTACACCTTC. The encoded protein is CASSYLDRHYGYTF. The chain joins TRBV6-2 or TRBV6-3 to TRBJ1-2; D possibly corresponds to TRBD1 (6 bases). Germline CDR1 and CDR2: MNHEY and SVGEGT. This CDR3 spans 14 amino acids. The V end lost 3 bases, the J end lost 3 bases, and 11 bases lay between the germline ends.

In regard to this clonotype: A much larger clone differs from this one at a single base, so this may be a read error. This chain uses TRBV9 with TRBJ2-3; 7 positions agree with TRBD1. The J segment lost 5 bases and the V segment lost 4 bases, leaving 16 bases of the junction unmatched. Germline V gene data show CDR1 as SGDLS and CDR2 as YYNGEE. This CDR3 region has 17 residues. CDR3 protein: CASSSSRGSRTIDTQYF. As DNA, the CDR3 is TGTGCCAGCAGCTCCTCCAGGGGGAGCCGAACGATAGATACGCAGTATTTT.

There are a few counts of this clonotype. The J gene is TRBJ2-7, the V gene TRBV18; D unresolved. Trimming stripped 1 base from V and 2 bases from J, with 9 bases between. This CDR3 has 14 residues. Germline lookup yields CDR1 KGHSH and CDR2 LQKENI. DNA for the CDR3: TGTGCCAGCTCACCACTCCGAGAACCCTACGAGCAGTACTTC. Protein product: CASSPLREPYEQYF.

This clonotype was counted ten times or more. The chain couples TRBV20-1 to TRBJ1-5, with D tentatively TRBD1 (5 bases). Germline V gene data show CDR1 as DFQATT and CDR2 as SNEGSKA (reference sequence). This CDR3 has 15 residues. V was clipped by 1 base and J by 5 bases, with 15 bases between them. CDR3 nucleotide sequence: TGCAGTGCTAGAGTTCGGGGCCTGGCCGATCAGCCCCAGCATTTT. Amino acids: CSARVRGLADQPQHF.

Note on this clonotype: A much larger clone differs from this one at a single base, so this may be a read error. The chain recombines TRBV5-1 with TRBJ1-1; 10 positions match TRBD1. CDR1 and CDR2 from the germline V gene are SGHRS and YFSETQ. The CDR3 spans 15 residues. As DNA, the CDR3 is TGCGCCAGCAGCTTCGAACTGACAGGGGGCACTGAAACTTTCTTT. Translated: CASSFELTGGTETFF.

CDR3: CAHAQGATEAFF. As DNA, the CDR3 is TGTGCCCACGCTCAGGGGGCCACTGAAGCTTTCTTT. This rearrangement joins TRBV10-3 to TRBJ1-1; TRBD1 agrees at 8 bases. After removal of 11 bases from V and 4 bases from J, the junction contained 6 bases not matched to a gene. Germline CDR1 ENHRY, CDR2 SYGVKD. The CDR3 runs 12 residues.

This clonotype showed up just a few times. At one end, the junction sequence differs from germline, possibly due to a read error. The chain uses TRBV6-5 and TRBJ2-3, with 9 bases fitting TRBD2. This CDR3 is 15 amino acids long. Per the germline V gene, CDR1 is MNHEY and CDR2 is SVGAGI. This CDR3 reads CASSYGRRGGDAQYF. The CDR3, as DNA: TGTGCCAGCAGTTACGGCAGGCGGGGGGGAGATGCGCAGTATTTT.

This clonotype was seen a few times. The junction differs from germline at one of its ends, possibly a read error. The rearrangement uses TRBV20-1 and TRBJ1-4, with TRBD1 as a possible D gene (6 bases). The CDR3 runs to 13 residues. The germline CDR1 and CDR2 sequences are DFQATT and SNEGSKA (reference sequence). The CDR3 DNA sequence: TGCAGTGCTAGGAAGGGGGGAGATGAAAAACTGCTTTTT. Its translation: CSARKGGDEKLLF.

This chain connects TRBV19 to TRBJ1-2; TRBD1 is a possible D gene (5 bases). This CDR3 spans 12 amino acids. Trimming took off 7 bases at V and 6 bases at J, with 12 bases between the two ends. CDR1 and CDR2 (germline): LNHDA, SQIVND (reference sequence). CDR3 residues: CASIGATHGYTF. Written as DNA, the CDR3 is TGTGCCAGTATTGGGGCTACCCATGGCTACACCTTC.

The rearrangement joins TRBV20-1 to TRBJ1-1; no definite D call. CDR3 size: 15 residues. Germline V CDR1 and CDR2: DFQATT, SNEGSKA (reference sequence). Trimming took off 3 bases at V and 0 bases at J, with 14 bases between the two ends. Here the CDR3 reads CSASPFSAMNTEAFF. CDR3 sequence (DNA): TGCAGTGCTAGCCCGTTTTCGGCGATGAACACTGAAGCTTTCTTT.

This clonotype was seen at least ten times. The chain has TRBV6-2 or TRBV6-3 and TRBJ2-2; D gene unclear. CDR1 is MNHEY and CDR2 is SVGEGT in the germline V gene. CDR3 length equals 13 residues. V shed 6 bases and J shed 4 bases, with 9 bases lying between them. CDR3 nucleotide sequence: TGTGCCAGCAGCTTATTTTTCACCGGGGAGCTGTTTTTT. This gives the protein CASSLFFTGELFF.

This clonotype was seen ten or more times. The chain couples TRBV2 to TRBJ1-2; D gene unclear. Looked up from germline, CDR1 is SNHLY and CDR2 is FYNNEI. Trimming took off 7 bases at V and 2 bases at J, with 11 bases between the two ends. The CDR3 spans 13 residues. The CDR3 reads CASIRESNYGYTF. The CDR3 DNA reads as TGTGCCAGCATCCGGGAGTCAAACTATGGCTACACCTTC.

This clonotype was detected a few times. The chain links TRBV29-1 to TRBJ1-2; D not resolved. In germline, CDR1 is SQVTM, CDR2 ANQGSEA. Deletions cut 2 bases from V and 0 bases from J, with 13 bases between. This CDR3 contains 15 residues. This CDR3 is CSVEYLGFPNYGYTF. In nucleotides, the CDR3 is TGCAGCGTTGAATACCTCGGCTTTCCTAACTATGGCTACACCTTC.

This clonotype was counted a few times. This chain links TRBV7-2 with TRBJ1-1, with unresolved D. Germline V gene sequence: CDR1 SGHTA, CDR2 FQGNSA. V gave up 0 bases and J gave up 3 bases, with 11 bases separating them. There are 15 residues in the CDR3. CDR3 amino acids: CASSLAQAGYTEAFF. The CDR3 DNA is TGTGCCAGCAGCTTAGCTCAAGCGGGGTACACTGAAGCTTTCTTT.

This clonotype was detected many times. The chain has TRBV19 and TRBJ2-5, with D hard to call. Trimming stripped 4 bases from V and 5 bases from J, with 11 bases between. CDR3 length equals 13 residues. Germline V CDR1 and CDR2: LNHDA, SQIVND (reference sequence). CDR3 coding DNA: TGTGCCAGTAGTAGGGGAATGGAGGAGACCCAGTACTTC. Translation gives CASSRGMEETQYF.

This chain's CDR3 is CASSQHGGQAAFF. CDR3 coding DNA: TGTGCCAGCAGCCAACATGGGGGGCAAGCAGCTTTCTTT. The rearrangement links TRBV14 to TRBJ1-1, with a possible D match to TRBD1 (6 bases). The germline V gene has CDR1 SGHDN and CDR2 FVKESK. CDR3 length: 13 amino acids. V lost 2 bases and J lost 10, with 14 bases in between. The full variable domain, rest sourced from reference TRBV14 and TRBJ1-1, is EAGVTQFPSHSVIEKGQTVTLRCDPISGHDNLYWYRRVMGKEIKFLLHFVKESKQDESGMPNNRFLAERTGGTYSTLKVQPAELEDSGVYFCASSQHGGQAAFFGQGTRLTVV.

This clonotype was counted a few times. V and J are TRBV20-1 and TRBJ2-3; 7 bases line up with TRBD1. Germline-derived CDR1 and CDR2 are DFQATT and SNEGSKA (reference sequence). CDR3 length: 13 amino acids. V shed 6 bases and J 3 bases; nucleotides not matched to a gene: 6. The CDR3 DNA reads as TGCAGTGCGGACAGGTTGGGGACAGATACGCAGTATTTT. Amino acids: CSADRLGTDTQYF.

This clonotype has just a few counts. CDR3 DNA: TGTGCCAGCAGTACACAGGGCAGGAACACTGAAGCTTTCTTT. It is translated as CASSTQGRNTEAFF. The V gene is TRBV25-1, the J gene TRBJ1-1; perhaps TRBD1 as D (6 bases). V was clipped by 5 bases and J by 1 base, with 11 bases between them. The CDR3 is 14 residues long. Germline-derived CDR1 and CDR2 are MGHDK and SYGVNS. The full variable domain, rest sourced from reference TRBV25-1 and TRBJ1-1, is EADIYQTPRYLVIGTGKKITLECSQTMGHDKMYWYQQDPGMELHLIHYSYGVNSTEKGDLSSESTVSRIRTEHFPLTLESARPSHTSQYLCASSTQGRNTEAFFGQGTRLTVV.

As for this clonotype: The junction departs from the called germline gene at one end, perhaps through a read error. V usage is TRBV12-3 or TRBV12-4 and J usage is TRBJ1-2; no clear D gene. CDR3 length: 10 amino acids. The CDR3 coding sequence is TGTGCCAGCAGCGTGAAGGTCCCGGTCTTC. Translating it yields CASSVKVPVF.